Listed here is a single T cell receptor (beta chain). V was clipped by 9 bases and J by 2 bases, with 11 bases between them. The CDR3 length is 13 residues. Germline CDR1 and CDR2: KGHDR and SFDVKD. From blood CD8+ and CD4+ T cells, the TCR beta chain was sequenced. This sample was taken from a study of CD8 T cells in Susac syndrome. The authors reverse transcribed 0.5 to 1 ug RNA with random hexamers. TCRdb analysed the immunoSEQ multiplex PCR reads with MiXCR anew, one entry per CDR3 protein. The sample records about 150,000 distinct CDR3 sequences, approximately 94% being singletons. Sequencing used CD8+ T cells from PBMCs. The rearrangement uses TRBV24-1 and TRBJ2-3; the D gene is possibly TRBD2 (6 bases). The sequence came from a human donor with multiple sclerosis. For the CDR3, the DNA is TGTGCCACCTCGGAGCGGGTCACAGATACGCAGTATTTT. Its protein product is CATSERVTDTQYF.